The rows below give T cell receptor beta chains drawn from one sample of a study of blood T cell repertoires in COVID-19. Assay: immunoSEQ multiplex PCR; the TCRdb copy retains only in-frame clones and omits some. The profile shows roughly 280,000 clones, under 90% of them singletons. Sequenced input: PBMCs or T cells enriched from blood (not recorded which). The source of these receptors is a woman aged 60-70 years who had recovered from COVID-19. The CDR3 runs from the conserved cysteine through the conserved F or W.

>TRBV5-1|TRBJ1-2
CASSSDTSVEGYTF
>TRBV6-5|TRBJ1-6
CASSQRSSYNSPLHF
>TRBV7-7|TRBJ1-3
CASSPATGTGNTIYF
>TRBV21-1|TRBJ1-5
CASSKDDRINQPQHF
>TRBV28|TRBJ2-1
CASTQTELAGNYNEQFF
>TRBV9|TRBJ2-3
CASSVLSTDTQYF
>TRBV6-5|TRBJ1-1
CASKEGGLNTEAFF
>TRBV14|TRBJ2-6
CASSRRQGSFGANVLTF
>TRBV21-1|TRBJ1-4
CASSPDREAEKLFF
>TRBV10-2|TRBJ1-2
CASSPGQENLGYTF
>TRBV29-1|TRBJ1-1
CSADAGGLAEAFF
>TRBV25-1|TRBJ2-1
CASRTSGSKYNEQFF
>TRBV7-9|TRBJ1-2
CASSDGQATNYGYTF
>TRBV7-9|TRBJ1-4
CASSLVGQGGEKLFF
>TRBV11-1|TRBJ1-2
CASSLGQGAYYGYTF
>TRBV18|TRBJ1-5
CASSYDRASNQPQHF
>TRBV24-1|TRBJ2-1
CATSPFYLGGWHEQFF
>TRBV5-1|TRBJ2-7
CASSSGGPGHTRNYEQYF
>TRBV12-3/TRBV12-4|TRBJ1-2
CASRGAGGGYTF
>TRBV30|TRBJ2-5
CAWSAWAGETQYF
>TRBV4-1|TRBJ2-5
CASSQGGTSGGETQYF
>TRBV28|TRBJ2-7
CASSQPGGYEQYF
>TRBV7-2|TRBJ1-5
CASSLGQGNQPQHF
>TRBV10-3|TRBJ1-1
CATCLGLNTEAFF
>TRBV28|TRBJ1-1
CASSFHGEGNTEAFF